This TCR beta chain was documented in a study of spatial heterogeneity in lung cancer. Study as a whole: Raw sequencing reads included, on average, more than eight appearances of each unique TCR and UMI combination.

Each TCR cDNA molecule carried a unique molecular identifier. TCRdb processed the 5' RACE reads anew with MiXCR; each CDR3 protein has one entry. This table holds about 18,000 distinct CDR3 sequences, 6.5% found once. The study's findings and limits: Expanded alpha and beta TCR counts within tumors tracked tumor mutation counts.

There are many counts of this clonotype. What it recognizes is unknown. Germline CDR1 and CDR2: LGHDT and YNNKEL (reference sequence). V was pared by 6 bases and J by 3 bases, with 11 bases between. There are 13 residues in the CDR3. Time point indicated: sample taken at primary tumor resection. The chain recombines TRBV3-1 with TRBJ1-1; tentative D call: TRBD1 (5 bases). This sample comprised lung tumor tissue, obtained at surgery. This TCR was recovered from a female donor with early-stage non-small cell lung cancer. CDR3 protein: CASRQGLHTEAFF. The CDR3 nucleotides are TGTGCCAGCAGGCAGGGTTTACACACTGAAGCTTTCTTT.